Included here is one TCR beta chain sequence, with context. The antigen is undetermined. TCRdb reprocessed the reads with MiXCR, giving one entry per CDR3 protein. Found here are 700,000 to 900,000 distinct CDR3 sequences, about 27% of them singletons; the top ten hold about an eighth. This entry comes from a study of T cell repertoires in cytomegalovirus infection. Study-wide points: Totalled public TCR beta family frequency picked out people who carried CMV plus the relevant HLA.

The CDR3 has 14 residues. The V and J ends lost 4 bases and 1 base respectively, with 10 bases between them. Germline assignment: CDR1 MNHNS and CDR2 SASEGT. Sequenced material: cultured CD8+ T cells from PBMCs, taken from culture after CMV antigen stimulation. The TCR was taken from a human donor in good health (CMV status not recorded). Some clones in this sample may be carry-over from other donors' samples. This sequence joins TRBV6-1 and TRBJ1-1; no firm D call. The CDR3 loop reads CASSVSTGNTEAFF. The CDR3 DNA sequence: TGTGCCAGCAGTGTCTCGACGGGGAACACTGAAGCTTTCTTT.